This T cell receptor beta chain is from a study of cytomegalovirus exposure and HLA in healthy donors. Note on this clone: The antigen remains unidentified.

Regarding the study as a whole: A later analysis showed TCR association rates differing by HLA locus, peaking at DRB1 and lowest at HLA-C. Data from an earlier analysis indicated that most TCR beta V segments were productive either about 90% or about 30% of the time. Relative to equally common others, HLA-associated TCR beta chains showed greater clonal expansion in a later analysis. Diagnosis of cytomegalovirus status made by the classifier reportedly showed high specificity and sensitivity.

PCR amplification relied on 60 Vbeta primers (plus 13 Jbeta primers). Clones were sequenced by immunoSEQ multiplex PCR, and TCRdb holds only the in-frame ones, with some missing. The data hold over 75,000 clones, with about 89% observed a single time. This CDR3 spans 13 amino acids. Germline V gives CDR1 SGHRS, CDR2 YFSETQ. The germline V and J ends were trimmed by 0 bases and 10 bases, with 11 bases remaining between them. The sequence derives from a man aged 30 to 39 in good health and CMV-seropositive. The sequenced sample was PBMCs. The chain joins TRBV5-1 to TRBJ2-1; TRBD1 might be the D (5 bases). CDR3: CASSLVRGGEQFF. DNA for the CDR3: TGCGCCAGCAGCTTGGTAAGGGGCGGCGAGCAGTTCTTC.